The clone carrying this T cell receptor beta chain was observed a handful of times. The data belong to a study of regulatory T cells in long-lasting Graves disease. Libraries of TCR beta came from iRepertoire HTBI primers plus Arm-PCR of CDR3 regions. TCRdb re-called the multiplex PCR reads with MiXCR, one entry per CDR3 protein. Here the sample spans about 620,000 distinct CDR3 sequences, about 15% being singletons. Time point of the sample: newly diagnosed GD, antithyroid drugs for less than 3 months. TCR sequences were obtained from RNA taken from PBMCs. The CDR3 totals 14 residues. Looked up from germline, CDR1 is SQVTM and CDR2 is ANQGSEA. Trimming left V 7 bases short and J 5 bases short, with 18 bases between. These same data were also listed under a study on T cells in Graves' hyperthyroidism and ophthalmopathy. Per that paper: Orbital computed tomography, thyroid ultrasound, serum thyroxine and TRAb, and clinical symptoms together informed the diagnoses.

The source is a young woman with Graves disease. This rearrangement joins TRBV29-1 to TRBJ2-1; D is unclear. Specimen: peripheral blood mononuclear cells (PBMCs), collected at new diagnosis, from a patient treated with antithyroid drugs. CDR3 in DNA: TGCAGCGCCTCCATCCGGTGGGGTGACAATGAGCAGTTCTTC. As protein: CSASIRWGDNEQFF.